This record looks at one TCR beta chain sequence and its context. Antigen specificity is unknown. Germline V gene lookup returns CDR1 SGDLS and CDR2 YYNGEE. The CDR3 totals 16 residues. V lost 4 bases and J lost 0, with 17 bases in between. Described treatment: oral pan-JAK inhibitor, 5-10 mg twice daily. Following RNA extraction, reverse transcription yielded cDNA that acted as the sequencing template. Method: immunoSEQ multiplex PCR; TCRdb's copy keeps in-frame clones and lacks some. Among roughly 180,000 clones listed, 45% to 75% were seen once. The data stem from a study of CD8+ T cells in alopecia areata. Study results and caveats: Scalp clonality decreased significantly with tofacitinib, and so did expanded CD8+ clones among the top 100.

The receptor's source is a human donor with alopecia areata. Specimen: CD4+ T cells sorted from blood, collected at week 4, from a patient treated with tofacitinib. The chain combines TRBV9 with TRBJ2-7; a possible D gene is TRBD1 (6 bases). Written as DNA, the CDR3 is TGTGCCAGCAGCCCCCCGGGACACGCCGACTCCTACGAGCAGTACTTC. This gives the protein CASSPPGHADSYEQYF.